This TCR beta chain was retrieved from a study of blood T cell repertoires in COVID-19. The V end was cut by 8 bases, the J end by 3 bases, with 23 bases between. Germline V gene data show CDR1 as LNHDA and CDR2 as SQIVND (reference sequence). There are 17 residues in the CDR3. Data came from immunoSEQ multiplex PCR; TCRdb stores just in-frame clones and leaves some out. The sample lists approximately 250,000 clones, over 75% occurring once. Sequenced input: PBMCs or T cells enriched from blood (not recorded which). This chain links TRBV19 with TRBJ1-3; weak D call: TRBD1 (6 bases). The clonotype comes from a woman aged 50 to 65 with acute COVID-19. DNA for the CDR3: TGTGCCAGTCTGGGCAGGGGAAAGGATAGGCGTGGAAACACCATATATTTT. Residues: CASLGRGKDRRGNTIYF. Full variable domain (remainder filled in from reference TRBV19 and TRBJ1-3): DGGITQSPKYLFRKEGQNVTLSCEQNLNHDAMYWYRQDPGQGLRLIYYSQIVNDFQKGDIAEGYSVSREKKESFPLTVTSAQKNPTAFYLCASLGRGKDRRGNTIYFGEGSWLTVV.